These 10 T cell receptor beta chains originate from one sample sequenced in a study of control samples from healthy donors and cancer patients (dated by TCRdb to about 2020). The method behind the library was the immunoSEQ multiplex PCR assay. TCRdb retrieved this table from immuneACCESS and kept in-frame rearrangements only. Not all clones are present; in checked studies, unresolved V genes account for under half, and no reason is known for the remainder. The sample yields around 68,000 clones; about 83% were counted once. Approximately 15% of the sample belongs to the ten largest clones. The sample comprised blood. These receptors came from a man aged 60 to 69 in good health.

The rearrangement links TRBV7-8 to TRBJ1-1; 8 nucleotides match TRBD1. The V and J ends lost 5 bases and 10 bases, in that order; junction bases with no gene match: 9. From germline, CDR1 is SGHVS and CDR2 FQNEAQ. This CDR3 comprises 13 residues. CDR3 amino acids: CASSQRQGLVAFF. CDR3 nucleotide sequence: TGTGCCAGCAGCCAGAGACAGGGGCTAGTAGCTTTCTTT.

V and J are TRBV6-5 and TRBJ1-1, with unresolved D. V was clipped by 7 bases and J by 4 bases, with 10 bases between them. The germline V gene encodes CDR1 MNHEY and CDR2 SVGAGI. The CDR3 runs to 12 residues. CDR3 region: CASKYPITEAFF. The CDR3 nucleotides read TGTGCCAGCAAATACCCAATCACTGAAGCTTTCTTT.

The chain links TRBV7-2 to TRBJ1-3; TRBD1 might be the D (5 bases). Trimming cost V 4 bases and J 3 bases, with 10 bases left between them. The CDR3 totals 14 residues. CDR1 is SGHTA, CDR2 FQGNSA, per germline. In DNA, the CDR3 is TGTGCCAGCAGCTCCGGGACTGGTGGAAACACCATATATTTT. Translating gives CASSSGTGGNTIYF.

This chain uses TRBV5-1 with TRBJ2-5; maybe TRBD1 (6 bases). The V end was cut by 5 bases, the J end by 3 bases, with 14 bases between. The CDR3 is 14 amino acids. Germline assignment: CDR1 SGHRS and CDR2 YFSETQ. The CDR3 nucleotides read TGCGCCAGCAGAGTCCCTACAGGGAAAGAGACCCAGTACTTC. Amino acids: CASRVPTGKETQYF.

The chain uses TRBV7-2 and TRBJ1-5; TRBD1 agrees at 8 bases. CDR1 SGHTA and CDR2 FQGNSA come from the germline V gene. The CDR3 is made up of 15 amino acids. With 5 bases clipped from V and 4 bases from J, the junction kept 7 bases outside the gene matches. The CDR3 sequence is CASSGRTGRNQPQHF. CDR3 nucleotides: TGTGCCAGCAGCGGGAGGACAGGGAGGAATCAGCCCCAGCATTTT.

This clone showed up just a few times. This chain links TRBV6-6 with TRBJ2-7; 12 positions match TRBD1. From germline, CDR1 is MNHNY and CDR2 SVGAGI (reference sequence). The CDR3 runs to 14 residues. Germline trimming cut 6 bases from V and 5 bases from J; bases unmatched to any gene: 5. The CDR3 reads CASRAGTGGNEQYF. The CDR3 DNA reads TGTGCCAGCAGGGCCGGGACAGGGGGCAACGAGCAGTACTTC.

For the CDR3, the DNA is TGTGCCAGCAGATCTAGCGGGAGTACGAATGAGCAGTTCTTC. It translates to CASRSSGSTNEQFF. V and J are TRBV7-9 and TRBJ2-1, with 10 bases fitting TRBD2. The CDR3 runs 14 residues. V dropped 6 bases and J dropped 7; count of bases not matched to a gene: 6. Germline assignment: CDR1 SEHNR and CDR2 FQNEAQ (reference sequence).

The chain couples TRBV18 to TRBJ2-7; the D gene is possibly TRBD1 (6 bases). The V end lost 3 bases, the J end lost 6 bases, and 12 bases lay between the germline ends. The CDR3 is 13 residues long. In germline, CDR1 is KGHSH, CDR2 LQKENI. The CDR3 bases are TGTGCCAGCTCACCCTACAGGGACGGCGAGCAGTACTTC. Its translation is CASSPYRDGEQYF.

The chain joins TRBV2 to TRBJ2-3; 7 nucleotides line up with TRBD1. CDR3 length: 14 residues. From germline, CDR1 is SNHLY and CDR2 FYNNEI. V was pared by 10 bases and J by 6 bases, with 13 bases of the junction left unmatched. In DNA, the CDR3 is TGTGCCACAACATCGGGACAGCCTCAGGATACGCAGTATTTT. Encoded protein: CATTSGQPQDTQYF.

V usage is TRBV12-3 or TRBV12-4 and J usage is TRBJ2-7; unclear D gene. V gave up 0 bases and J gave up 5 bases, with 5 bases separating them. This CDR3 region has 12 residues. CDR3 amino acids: CASSLAGNEQYF. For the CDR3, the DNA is TGTGCCAGCAGTTTAGCGGGCAACGAGCAGTACTTC.